This note documents a single TCR beta chain sequence. Which antigen it targets is not known. No qualities accompany the bases; no much larger clone lies one base away. Ophthalmopathy patients had moderately to severely active disease, Clinical Activity Score of at least 3, NOSPECS grade of at least 4, and disease duration under 3 months. Patients with other autoimmune diseases, uncontrolled infections, pregnancy or lactation were excluded from the study. Diagnosis relied on clinical symptoms, serum thyroxine, TRAb, thyroid ultrasound and orbital computed tomography. PBMCs were isolated from 8 to 10 ml of fresh peripheral blood by Ficoll-Paque density gradient centrifugation. Total RNA was extracted with Trizol reagent and quality-checked on an Agilent 2100 Bioanalyzer. The CDR3 holds 13 amino acids from the cysteine to the phenylalanine. Only CDR3 DNA is held: 39 bases, read in frame from base 1. Sequences MNHEY (CDR1) and SMNVEV (CDR2) are obtained from the germline V gene (reference sequence). Cut back by 4 bases and 8 bases, the V and J ends lie 11 bases apart.

These data are taken from a study of Graves' ophthalmopathy and Graves' hyperthyroidism (dated by TCRdb to 2016 to 2019). As for the study more broadly: Peripheral blood samples were taken at the time of initial diagnosis, before any treatment was given. TCR beta repertoire signatures were used to distinguish Graves' ophthalmopathy from Graves' hyperthyroidism and to predict progression to ophthalmopathy. In total, 135 blood samples were TCR-sequenced: 40 to 45 ophthalmopathy, some 75 hyperthyroidism and some 17 hyperthyroidism-to-ophthalmopathy patients. To explore V-J signatures that separate ophthalmopathy from hyperthyroidism, a discovery set of approximately 100 patients was enrolled, consisting of approximately 45 with ophthalmopathy and around 60 with stable hyperthyroidism. An independent validation cohort was composed of around 19 hyperthyroidism patients and around 16 patients who later progressed from hyperthyroidism to ophthalmopathy. In roughly 6 hyperthyroidism patients, T-cell repertoires of thyroid tissue and blood were compared. Following sampling, methimazole starting at 30 mg daily was administered to hyperthyroidism patients, and high-dose intravenous methylprednisolone was administered to ophthalmopathy patients.

For repertoire sequencing, the TCR beta CDR3 regions were amplified from RNA transcripts. The first round of RT-PCR was done with HTBI primers and the Qiagen OneStep RT-PCR kit, and was followed by a second round of multiplex PCR, then size selection and purification. Sequencing of the libraries was carried out on an Illumina HiSeq2000 in paired-end mode with 100 bp reads. In the original analysis: Reads were processed with SOAPnuke, discarding reads with adapters, uncalled bases, mean Phred below 15, or no exact constant-primer or identifier match. COPE v1.2.5 was used to merge high-quality paired reads. Unique nucleotide sequences were defined as clonotypes and aligned to IMGT TRB V, D and J references using MiTCR v1.1. The analysis was limited to V-J combinations with a frequency above 0.0001, which together covered just over 98% of the repertoires. For each V-J combination, a TCR clonal expansion and chaos score was defined as F50 clonal expansion divided by the chaos observed in the TCRdist matrix. Welch's t-statistics and random forest were used to reduce the features to 10 to 15 V-J combinations, which were then used as input to a naive Bayes classifier. The Morisita-Horn index was used to measure how similar the thyroid and blood repertoires were. TCRdb handled the public reads itself, with Q25 trimming in fastp and clone calling in MiXCR, and kept productive beta chains. Duplicate CDR3 protein sequences are folded into a single record with the most common DNA and genes. These V and J calls rely on TCRdb rather than the paper's analysis. In this sample the table shows almost 750,000 distinct CDR3 sequences, around 40% of which occur a single time. The ten most abundant clones make up roughly 46% of the sample.

What the work shows at the level of the full study, not this receptor alone: In validation, the model predicted ophthalmopathy progression with about 70% sensitivity and 72.22% specificity; around twelve predicted patients were CT-confirmed with GO in a median of approximately six months. No statistical method was used to set the sample size in advance, and the investigators knew which group each participant was assigned to. The 13-signature model separated ophthalmopathy from stable hyperthyroidism with roughly 88% sensitivity and about 81% specificity in cross-validation, and 80%/75% in the test set. Most expanded thyroid clonotypes with frequency above 0.001 were also detected in blood, suggesting blood repertoires may reflect the thyroid immune response.

The sequence was collected from an adult man with Graves' ophthalmopathy. The rearrangement joined TRBV27 to TRBJ1-4; tentative D gene TRBD1, with 5 bases matching. The sequencing input was peripheral blood. The sequenced DNA is TGTGCCAGCAGTTCCCTGGGGGAAGAAAAACTGTTTTTT. Translated, this gives CASSSLGEEKLFF.